Listed here are 32 T cell receptor beta chains from one sample, sequenced in a study of regulatory T cells. General observations from the study: In CD3G-deficient patients, conventional CD4+ T cells were enriched for hydrophobic CDR3 residues at positions 6 and 7.

Primers: 52 TRBV forward and 13 TRBJ reverse. Generated by immunoSEQ multiplex PCR, the TCRdb table keeps only in-frame clones and is missing some. The sample has over 30,000 clones, over 90% seen once. No antigens are known for them. Sequencing used conventional CD4+ T cells sorted from blood. These receptors all stem from a child younger than 10 with CD3G deficiency.

The rearrangement uses TRBV5-1 and TRBJ2-3, with no clear D. CDR3 length: 14 amino acids. Germline loops: CDR1 SGHRS, CDR2 YFSETQ. The V and J ends lost 0 bases and 2 bases respectively, with 7 bases between them. The CDR3 bases are TGCGCCAGCAGCTTGGTGGGGTACACAGATACGCAGTATTTT. Protein: CASSLVGYTDTQYF.

The chain uses TRBV28 and TRBJ2-1; 10 bases map to TRBD2. Trimming removed 7 bases from V and 7 bases from J; junction bases left unmatched: 4. The CDR3 is made up of 13 amino acids. The germline gives CDR1 MDHEN, CDR2 SYDVKM. DNA of the CDR3: TGTGCCAGCACCCTTAGCGGGAGGAATGAGCAGTTCTTC. It encodes CASTLSGRNEQFF.

This clone was seen only once. The chain couples TRBV28 to TRBJ1-1; a possible D gene is TRBD1 (6 bases). CDR3 size: 13 residues. The V end was cut by 6 bases, the J end by 1 base, with 9 bases between. The germline V gene has CDR1 MDHEN and CDR2 SYDVKM. CDR3 protein: CASSQDRNTEAFF. CDR3 bases: TGTGCCAGCAGCCAGGACAGGAACACTGAAGCTTTCTTT.

The gene calls are TRBV19 and TRBJ1-2; no clear D. This CDR3 is 14 amino acids long. CDR1 LNHDA and CDR2 SQIVND come from the germline V gene (reference sequence). Trimming removed 6 bases at V and 4 bases at J, with 15 bases between. CDR3 coding DNA: TGTGCCAGTAGCTCCGCGGCGGGCACCTATGGCTACACCTTC. It translates to CASSSAAGTYGYTF.

The chain is built from TRBV11-2 and TRBJ2-7; D is unresolved. With 4 bases removed from V and 6 bases from J, the gap between germline ends came to 13 bases. Germline assignment: CDR1 SGHAT and CDR2 FQNNGV. The CDR3 loop spans 13 amino acids. The CDR3: CASSSRRLGEQYF. Here the CDR3 DNA reads TGTGCCAGCAGCTCTCGCAGGCTCGGCGAGCAGTACTTC.

This sequence joins TRBV5-1 and TRBJ2-7; 12 bases line up with TRBD2. The CDR3 covers 15 residues. The germline V gene has CDR1 SGHRS and CDR2 YFSETQ. With 1 base clipped from V and 2 bases from J, the junction kept 1 base outside the gene matches. The CDR3 spells CASSLLAGGPYEQYF. The CDR3 DNA follows: TGCGCCAGCAGCTTGCTAGCGGGAGGGCCCTACGAGCAGTACTTC.

The V gene is TRBV5-1, the J gene TRBJ2-7, with TRBD1 matching over 7 bases. The CDR3 has 14 amino acids. CDR1 and CDR2 from the germline V gene are SGHRS and YFSETQ. Trimming cost V 4 bases and J 3 bases; bases outside gene matches: 7. CDR3 DNA: TGCGCCAGCAGCCCACGGCCAGGGGGCTACGAGCAGTACTTC. It is translated as CASSPRPGGYEQYF.

Here the CDR3 reads CASSLHSLRGNEQYF. The CDR3 nucleotides are TGTGCCAGCAGTCTCCACTCCTTAAGGGGTAACGAGCAGTACTTC. The chain uses TRBV28 and TRBJ2-7; D is possibly TRBD1 (5 bases). CDR1 and CDR2 from the germline V gene are MDHEN and SYDVKM. V lost 5 bases to trimming and J lost 5 bases, with 19 bases between them. The CDR3 spans 15 residues.

This clone was detected only once. The genes are TRBV28 and TRBJ2-2; D is perhaps TRBD2 (6 bases). Germline CDR1 and CDR2: MDHEN and SYDVKM. V dropped 2 bases and J dropped 5 bases, with 15 bases sitting between them. This CDR3 contains 16 residues. The CDR3 nucleotides are TGTGCCAGCAGTTTAATGGCAGGGAGGAGGACCGGGGAGCTGTTTTTT. Its translation: CASSLMAGRRTGELFF.

The chain recombines TRBV7-3 with TRBJ2-3; D may match TRBD1 or TRBD2 (5 bases each). The CDR3 has 13 residues. Germline V lookup: CDR1 SGHTA, CDR2 FQGTGA. V lost 0 bases and J 10 bases, leaving 11 bases between the germline ends. The CDR3, as DNA: TGTGCCAGCAGCTTAACCGTCGGGGCCCCGCAGTATTTT. The encoded protein is CASSLTVGAPQYF. The full variable domain, rest sourced from reference TRBV7-3 and TRBJ2-3, is GAGVSQTPSNKVTEKGKYVELRCDPISGHTALYWYRQSLGQGPEFLIYFQGTGAADDSGLPNDRFFAVRPEGSVSTLKIQRTERGDSAVYLCASSLTVGAPQYFGPGTRLTVL.

The chain employs TRBV18 and TRBJ2-7; D unclear. V shed 2 bases and J shed 2 bases, with 7 bases lying between them. Looked up from germline, CDR1 is KGHSH and CDR2 is LQKENI. CDR3 length: 13 residues. CDR3 sequence (DNA): TGTGCCAGCTCACCAGACGGCACCTACGAGCAGTACTTC. Its translation: CASSPDGTYEQYF.

The V and J genes are TRBV6-1 and TRBJ2-1, with 9 bases identical to TRBD1. Germline V gives CDR1 MNHNS, CDR2 SASEGT. This CDR3 has 15 residues. Germline trimming cut 4 bases from V and 6 bases from J; bases unmatched to any gene: 7. CDR3 residues: CASSAGQGPFNEQFF. The CDR3 region has the DNA TGTGCCAGCAGTGCGGGACAGGGCCCCTTCAATGAGCAGTTCTTC.

This clone was found once. The chain recombines TRBV28 with TRBJ2-7, with 7 bases matching TRBD2. This CDR3 comprises 12 residues. V dropped 6 bases and J dropped 6; count of bases not matched to a gene: 5. The V gene's germline CDR1 is MDHEN and CDR2 SYDVKM. Here the CDR3 DNA reads TGTGCCAGCAGGACGACTAGCACCGAGCAGTACTTC. It encodes CASRTTSTEQYF.

The chain links TRBV5-1 to TRBJ2-3; no clear D gene. The V gene's germline CDR1 is SGHRS and CDR2 YFSETQ. V was pared by 5 bases and J by 1 base, with 8 bases between. CDR3 length equals 13 residues. The CDR3 DNA sequence: TGCGCCAGCAGTCCCTTCGGCACAGATACGCAGTATTTT. It encodes CASSPFGTDTQYF.

This chain joins TRBV5-1 and TRBJ2-1, with unresolved D. The germline V and J ends were trimmed by 0 bases and 7 bases, with 14 bases remaining between them. From germline, CDR1 is SGHRS and CDR2 YFSETQ. CDR3 length equals 15 residues. CDR3 residues: CASSLGVGAKNEQFF. CDR3 coding DNA: TGCGCCAGCAGCTTGGGGGTAGGAGCTAAGAATGAGCAGTTCTTC.

The rearrangement joins TRBV19 to TRBJ2-6; 8 bases agree with TRBD1. With V trimmed by 5 bases and J by 2 bases, 2 bases remained unmatched. Germline V gives CDR1 LNHDA, CDR2 SQIVND (reference sequence). This CDR3 spans 15 amino acids. The CDR3 nucleotides read TGTGCCAGTAGTGTGACAGGGGCTGGGGCCAACGTCCTGACTTTC. Protein product: CASSVTGAGANVLTF.

This sequence joins TRBV19 and TRBJ2-6; D possibly corresponds to TRBD1 (6 bases). Germline V gene sequence: CDR1 LNHDA, CDR2 SQIVND (reference sequence). Trimming took off 3 bases at V and 0 bases at J, with 15 bases between the two ends. The CDR3 is 18 residues long. The CDR3 bases are TGTGCCAGTAGTATTGGGGCAGGGGAGAGCTCTGGGGCCAACGTCCTGACTTTC. Translating it yields CASSIGAGESSGANVLTF.

The chain links TRBV4-1 to TRBJ2-4, with a weak D call TRBD1 (5 bases). This CDR3 contains 17 residues. V lost 0 bases to trimming and J lost 0 bases, with 12 bases between them. Germline assignment: CDR1 MGHRA and CDR2 YSYEKL. The CDR3 here is CASSQEIGALAKNIQYF. The CDR3 DNA is TGCGCCAGCAGCCAAGAGATTGGGGCCTTAGCCAAAAACATTCAGTACTTC.

The gene calls are TRBV10-3 and TRBJ1-5, with a tentative D call TRBD1 (5 bases). Looked up from germline, CDR1 is ENHRY and CDR2 is SYGVKD. The CDR3 totals 13 residues. Trimming removed 6 bases at V and 9 bases at J, with 15 bases between. CDR3 nucleotide sequence: TGTGCCATCAGCCGGGACCGTACTTGGCCCCAGCATTTT. Its translation: CAISRDRTWPQHF.

This clone was observed a single time. The gene calls are TRBV6-1 and TRBJ2-2, with D possibly matching TRBD2 (7 bases). CDR1 and CDR2 (germline): MNHNS, SASEGT. V was shortened by 4 bases and J by 5 bases, with 11 bases between the two germline ends. The CDR3 consists of 14 residues. Here the CDR3 DNA reads TGTGCCAGCAGTGTGGGGGGGCGGACCGGGGAGCTGTTTTTT. Its translation is CASSVGGRTGELFF.

The rearrangement uses TRBV11-3 and TRBJ2-3; D is unclear. The germline V and J ends were trimmed by 2 bases and 2 bases, with 11 bases remaining between them. Germline lookup yields CDR1 SGHNT and CDR2 YENEEA. There are 15 residues in the CDR3. The CDR3 region has the DNA TGTGCCAGCAGCTTAACGGTCCCGTACACAGATACGCAGTATTTT. It codes for CASSLTVPYTDTQYF.

The gene calls are TRBV19 and TRBJ1-4, with TRBD1 identical over 12 bases. The CDR3 has 18 amino acids. The trim removed 3 bases at V and 9 bases at J, leaving 14 bases unmatched. Germline values: CDR1 LNHDA, CDR2 SQIVND (reference sequence). CDR3 amino acids: CASSIVSRDRGQRKKLFF. In DNA, the CDR3 is TGTGCCAGTAGTATCGTATCCCGGGACAGGGGGCAAAGGAAAAAACTGTTTTTT.

V usage is TRBV7-9 and J usage is TRBJ2-1; perhaps TRBD2 as D (6 bases). The CDR3 has 12 amino acids. Between the trimmed V and J ends, which lost 3 bases and 7 bases, there was a span of 7 bases. CDR1 is SEHNR, CDR2 FQNEAQ, per germline (reference sequence). The CDR3 DNA follows: TGTGCCAGCAGCTTTCGGGGGAATGAGCAGTTCTTC. It is translated as CASSFRGNEQFF.

This clone has only one observation. V usage is TRBV28 and J usage is TRBJ2-2; 8 nucleotides agree with TRBD1. After removal of 6 bases from V and 7 bases from J, the junction contained 16 bases not matched to a gene. Germline V gene lookup returns CDR1 MDHEN and CDR2 SYDVKM. The CDR3 loop spans 17 amino acids. The CDR3 bases are TGTGCCAGCAGGCCATTTCAGGGGGCGCAAAGGGGCGGGGAGCTGTTTTTT. Its protein is CASRPFQGAQRGGELFF.

The chain uses TRBV5-1 and TRBJ1-1; the D gene is possibly TRBD1 (6 bases). Deletions cut 0 bases from V and 0 bases from J, with 9 bases between. The germline gives CDR1 SGHRS, CDR2 YFSETQ. There are 15 residues in the CDR3. The CDR3 loop reads CASSLGTGMNTEAFF. The CDR3 coding sequence is TGCGCCAGCAGCTTGGGAACAGGGATGAACACTGAAGCTTTCTTT.

The rearrangement joins TRBV6-6 to TRBJ2-7, with 9 bases lining up with TRBD1. This CDR3 has 13 residues. CDR1 MNHNY and CDR2 SVGAGI come from the germline V gene (reference sequence). The V gene end was trimmed by 5 bases and the J gene end by 7 bases; junction bases not matched to a gene: 6. This CDR3 reads CASSRGQGVEQYF. The CDR3 nucleotides read TGTGCCAGCAGTAGGGGACAGGGAGTTGAGCAGTACTTC.

V and J are TRBV23-1 and TRBJ2-1; no clear D gene. TRBV23-1 belongs to the ORF category, with a function that is uncertain. V was clipped by 1 base and J by 7 bases, with 11 bases between them. The CDR3 sequence is 14 residues long. The CDR3 is CASSQFWLNNEQFF. The CDR3 DNA reads TGCGCCAGCAGTCAATTTTGGCTAAATAATGAGCAGTTCTTC.

In DNA, the CDR3 is TGCGCCAGCAGCTTGCAGGGACAGGGGTACAATGAGCAGTTCTTC. It encodes CASSLQGQGYNEQFF. J is TRBJ2-1 and V is TRBV5-1; 10 nucleotides align to TRBD1. The CDR3 covers 15 residues. Germline-derived CDR1 and CDR2 are SGHRS and YFSETQ. J gave up 4 bases and V 1 base, and 2 bases lay outside the gene matches.

The chain uses TRBV6-1 and TRBJ2-7, with a possible D match to TRBD1 (5 bases). Germline V gene data show CDR1 as MNHNS and CDR2 as SASEGT. This CDR3 is built from 12 residues. V lost 6 bases and J 4 bases, leaving 10 bases between the germline ends. CDR3 residues: CASRTGNYEQYF. The CDR3 bases are TGTGCCAGCAGAACAGGAAATTACGAGCAGTACTTC.

The chain employs TRBV28 and TRBJ2-7; D perhaps matches TRBD1 (6 bases). The germline CDR1 and CDR2 sequences are MDHEN and SYDVKM. This CDR3 has 14 residues. Trimming left V 5 bases short and J 6 bases short, with 17 bases between. Here the CDR3 reads CASSTPDRALEQYF. The CDR3 coding sequence is TGTGCCAGCAGTACGCCGGACAGAGCCCTCGAGCAGTACTTC.

This chain joins TRBV28 and TRBJ2-2; 7 bases are a match to TRBD1. V was pared by 6 bases and J by 0 bases, with 13 bases of the junction left unmatched. Germline V gene sequence: CDR1 MDHEN, CDR2 SYDVKM. The CDR3 consists of 18 residues. CDR3 in DNA: TGTGCCAGCAGACGGAGGACAGGCAGGGAATCGAACACCGGGGAGCTGTTTTTT. Amino acids: CASRRRTGRESNTGELFF.

This chain connects TRBV5-1 to TRBJ2-5; D might be TRBD2 (7 bases). Trimming stripped 4 bases from V and 4 bases from J, with 20 bases between. CDR1 is SGHRS and CDR2 is YFSETQ in the germline V gene. The CDR3 sequence is 16 residues long. This CDR3 is CASSPCRGAGTETQYF. CDR3 DNA sequence: TGCGCCAGCAGCCCATGCCGGGGGGCAGGGACAGAGACCCAGTACTTC.